The source of this T cell receptor beta chain is a study of cytomegalovirus exposure and HLA in healthy donors (dated by TCRdb to about 2017). With regard to the full study: An earlier analysis of roughly 610 of the donors reported 276 Gb of sequence data and 117 million unique TCR beta sequences obtained from roughly 170 million T cells. About 300 gigabases of sequencing data and approximately 85 million unique TCR sequences were included in an early release covering about 700 HLA-typed donors. Among the roughly 400 genotyped donors, around 81% belonged to the genetic ancestry cluster associated with self-reported Caucasian donors. The study aimed to test whether cataloging public T cell receptors could reveal signatures of past pathogen exposure. The study used immunosequencing to profile the T cell repertoires of 600 to 850 subjects and linked those repertoires to cytomegalovirus serostatus. A separate validation cohort of 100 to 150 different subjects was used in addition to the 666-subject first cohort. The study combined high-throughput TCR immunosequencing, statistical association of individual TCRs with disease status, and machine learning to predict cytomegalovirus infection status. A later analysis re-examined previously published TCR beta repertoires from more than 600 donors and added high-resolution HLA genotyping to investigate patterns of TCR occurrence. The later analysis used no new phenotypic data to find candidate immune exposures, relying instead on TCR beta sequences and their occurrence across donors. In an earlier analysis of 587 of the donors, high-throughput TCR beta sequencing was used to judge whether each TCR beta V gene segment behaved as functional or pseudogenic. Donor age, sex, ethnicity and CMV serostatus were collected together with the repertoire data. Genome-wide SNP genotypes for about three fifths of the 666 donors were used in a later genetic analysis, which treated that subset as a discovery cohort. All discovery cohort repertoires had been generated on a single sequencing platform. Class I and class II HLA loci were covered by the typing at four-digit resolution. Typing coverage differed by locus: A, B, C, DRB1 and DQB1 were typed in roughly 620-640 donors, DQA1 in approximately 520, DPA1 in some 610, and DPB1 in 400 to 480. About five DR-DQ haplotypes were treated as single units for association and clustering because of strong linkage in the cohort. On average, around 240,000 unique TCR beta nucleotide sequences were sequenced per donor among 398 genotyped donors of the cohort, with approximately 18% of those sequences being non-productive. What the research found in general, with its limitations: A further reported finding was that TCR beta sequences accurately predicted the HLA-A and HLA-B alleles for most subjects in the first cohort. A later genetic analysis reported fewer N-insertions in productive TCRs among donors in an Asian-associated ancestry cluster than the roughly 700-donor mean. The earlier analysis of a few hundred of the donors excluded approximately 15 rarely observed V segments, including chromosome 9 orphons, because counts were too low. Three of the identified cytomegalovirus-associated TCR beta chains were confirmed in vitro to be specific for cytomegalovirus antigens. It was suggested by the authors that the approach could potentially be generalized to other disease states and immunological phenotypes. Most TCR sequences were observed very rarely across donors, whereas some public TCRs were present in many individuals. A total of 164 TCR beta chains were listed by the study as associated with cytomegalovirus. In an earlier analysis of under 600 of the donors, most TCR beta V segments were observed in productive rearrangements about 87% or about 30% of the time, broadly matching IMGT annotations. Roughly uniform sequencing depth across donors was assumed in presence/absence analyses, although this assumption may not hold. Most CMV-associated TCR beta chains appeared to be HLA-restricted in a later analysis, and the HLA associations seemed to be driven largely by CMV exposure. In a later analysis, the rate of TCR association differed among HLA loci, with DRB1 alleles having the most associated TCRs and HLA-C alleles having the fewest. Only TCR beta chains were sequenced in this cohort, and the absence of alpha or paired-chain data limited detectable features. In a later analysis, HLA-associated TCR beta chains showed more clonal expansion and lower generation probabilities than non-associated chains that were equally common. A cluster of highly shared sequence variants was judged likely to represent a technical artifact of the sequencing pipeline. At a false discovery rate of 0.05, a later analysis linked around 17,000 TCR beta sequences to specific HLA alleles. According to a later analysis, parvovirus B19, influenza, CMV and Epstein-Barr virus appeared linked to several top co-occurrence clusters. The only immune exposure information available for the cohort was CMV serostatus. Because HLA typing was unavailable for some donors at each locus, only the typed subset was used in association tests. Assigning TCR associations to individual alleles was difficult when HLA alleles, especially DR and DQ, strongly co-occurred. The classifier was reported to diagnose cytomegalovirus status with high specificity and sensitivity in both the original cohort and the validation cohort. A later genetic analysis associated a missense DCLRE1C variant with V-gene and J-gene trimming of TCR beta chains, and an independent cohort replicated the association. Linkage disequilibrium might explain the correlated functional status among segregating V segments, but an unknown experimental factor could not be ruled out.

The cohort consisted of 600 to 700 healthy bone marrow donors. At the time of sampling, all cohort members were nominally healthy, though unrecorded immune exposures were likely present. The donor tested CMV seronegative, placing the donor among the 350 to 400 seronegative members of the cohort. A peripheral blood sample was collected from each donor, and TCR beta sequencing was performed on peripheral blood mononuclear cells. Genomic DNA was extracted from the blood cell samples with the Qiagen DNeasy Blood Extraction Kit. This clone was observed a few times. Its antigen is unknown. No base qualities exist here, and no much larger clone lies one base off it. The method behind the library was the immunoSEQ multiplex PCR assay. The multiplex PCR relied on a mix of 60 forward primers for TCR Vbeta segments and 13 reverse primers for TCR Jbeta segments. The CDR3 region of rearranged TCR beta genes was amplified from genomic DNA by a multiplex PCR assay. Amplified TCR beta libraries were sequenced as 87-base-pair reads on the Illumina HiSeq System. The study's own analysis went as follows. In a later analysis, 70 million to 95 million unique TCR beta chains were counted across the approximately 640 repertoires, and around 11 million of these chains were shared by at least two donors. A nearest-neighbor algorithm error-corrected the raw reads and collapsed the reads into unique sequences, merging closely related sequences to remove PCR and sequencing errors. To assign V, D and J gene segments, CDR3 sequences were aligned to IMGT reference sequences. For a sequence to be retained, a match of at least six nucleotides to both a V gene segment and a J gene segment was required. Rearrangements were called productive when the CDR3 lacked stop codons and stayed in frame with V and J; all others were non-productive. Following IMGT convention, CDR3 was defined as the stretch from the second conserved V-encoded cysteine up to the conserved J-encoded phenylalanine. Sequences without an unambiguous match to a single V gene segment were excluded from the earlier analysis of 450 to 750 of the donors. In an earlier analysis of 500 to 750 of the donors, V segments were called functional above 56.7% productive rearrangements and were called segregating when the between-donor standard deviation exceeded 5%. A statistical classification framework was built to diagnose cytomegalovirus status from the catalog of TCR beta chain sequences. In a later analysis, TCR nucleotide sequences were compared against IMGT/GENE-DB human TR gene sequences so that V and J genes could be assigned. A later analysis assigned CDR3 sequences and most-parsimonious VDJ recombination scenarios with the TCRdist pipeline. A later analysis defined each TCR beta chain by its CDR3 amino acid sequence plus V-gene family, and excluded reads lacking a unique V-gene family. In a later analysis, 500 to 650 highly shared, low-generation-probability nucleotide sequences were removed to address suspected cross-contamination and a sequencing artifact. For each public chain, a later analysis derived a clonal expansion index from normalized ranks of inferred template counts within each repertoire. Generation probabilities in a later analysis came from a VDJ recombination model fitted to out-of-frame rearrangements, and those results were checked against IGoR. Hypergeometric tests were used in a later analysis to score TCR-TCR, TCR-HLA and TCR-CMV co-occurrence, with a repertoire-size bias correction applied to the TCR pairs. To estimate false discovery rates, a later analysis permuted the HLA or CMV assignments 20 times. In a later analysis, co-occurring TCRs were grouped with DBSCAN, and TCRdist sequence similarity was added when clustering was performed within HLA-allele-positive subsets. For co-occurrence clustering, repertoires with fewer than 30,000 or more than 120,000 public chains were excluded, along with five repertoires with anomalous nucleotide sharing. The clones in this table, taken by TCRdb from immuneACCESS, are in-frame only. Not every clone is retained; where verified, under half of the shortfall comes from an unresolved V gene, and the cause of the rest is unknown. The DNA was the basis for D and trimming; V, J and clone size are from that table. The sample yields 95,000 to 150,000 clones; approximately 70% were counted once. The top ten clonotypes cover 1.5% of the sample.

This TCR was recovered from a man between 18 and 35 years old in good health and CMV-seronegative. The sequenced sample consisted of PBMCs.

CDR3 loop: CASSLRTGVMNTEAFF. The sequenced DNA: TGTGCCAGCAGCTTAAGGACAGGGGTTATGAACACTGAAGCTTTCTTT. In this chain, TRBV13 is recombined with TRBJ1-1, with 9 middle bases fitting TRBD1. V and J are trimmed by 2 bases and 0 bases, and the gene matches miss 4 bases of the junction. The CDR3 spans 16 residues, from the cysteine through the phenylalanine. Only the CDR3 DNA is retained, 48 bases long and in frame from the first base. CDR1 and CDR2, per the germline V gene (reference sequence), are PRHDT and FYEKMQ.